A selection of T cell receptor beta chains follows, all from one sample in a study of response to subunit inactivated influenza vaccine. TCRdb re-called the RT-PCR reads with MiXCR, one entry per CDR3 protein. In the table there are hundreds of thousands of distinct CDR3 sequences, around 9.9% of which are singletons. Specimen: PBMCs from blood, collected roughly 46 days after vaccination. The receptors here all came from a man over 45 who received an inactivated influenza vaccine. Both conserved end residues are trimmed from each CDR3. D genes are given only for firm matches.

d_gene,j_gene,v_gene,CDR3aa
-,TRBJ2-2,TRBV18,ASLPSRGGELF
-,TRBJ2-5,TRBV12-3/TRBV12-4,ASSSGNTDGTQY
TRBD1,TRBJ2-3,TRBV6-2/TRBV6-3,ASIRGRGTDTQY
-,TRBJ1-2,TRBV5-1,ASSLFRGNGGYT
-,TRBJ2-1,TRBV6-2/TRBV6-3,ASSHVHLNNEQF
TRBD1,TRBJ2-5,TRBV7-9,ASSLGDSRRETQY
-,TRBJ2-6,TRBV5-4,ASSLAQGIHPSGANVLT
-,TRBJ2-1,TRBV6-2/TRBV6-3,ASRNRGGSYNEQF
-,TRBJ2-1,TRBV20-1,SARDWAEPSSYNEQF
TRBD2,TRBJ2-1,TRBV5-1,ASSSTSGAEQF
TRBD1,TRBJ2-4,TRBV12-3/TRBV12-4,ASSDGTGLNIQY
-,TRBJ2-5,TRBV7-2,ASNLAALGPQETQY
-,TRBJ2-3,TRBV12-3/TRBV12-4,ASTFGQLSTDTQY
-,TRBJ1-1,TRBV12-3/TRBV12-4,ASSLDAKAAEAF
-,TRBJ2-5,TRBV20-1,SARDRLLWGQETQY
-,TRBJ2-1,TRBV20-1,SARDNGVLGF
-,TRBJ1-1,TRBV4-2,ASSHPQAPDEAF
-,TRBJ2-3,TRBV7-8,ASSSTPTDTQY